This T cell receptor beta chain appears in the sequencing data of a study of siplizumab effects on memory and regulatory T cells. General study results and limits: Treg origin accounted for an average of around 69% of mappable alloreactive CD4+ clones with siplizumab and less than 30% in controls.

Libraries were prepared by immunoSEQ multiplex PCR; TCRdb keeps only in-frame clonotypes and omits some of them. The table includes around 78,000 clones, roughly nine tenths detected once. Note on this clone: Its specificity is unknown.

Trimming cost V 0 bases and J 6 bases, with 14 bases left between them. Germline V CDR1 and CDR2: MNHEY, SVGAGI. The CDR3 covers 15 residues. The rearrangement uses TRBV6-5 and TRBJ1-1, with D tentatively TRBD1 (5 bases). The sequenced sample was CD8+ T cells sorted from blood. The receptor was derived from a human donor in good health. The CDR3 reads CASSYSSGIVSEAFF. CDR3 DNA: TGTGCCAGCAGTTACTCGTCAGGGATCGTTTCTGAAGCTTTCTTT.